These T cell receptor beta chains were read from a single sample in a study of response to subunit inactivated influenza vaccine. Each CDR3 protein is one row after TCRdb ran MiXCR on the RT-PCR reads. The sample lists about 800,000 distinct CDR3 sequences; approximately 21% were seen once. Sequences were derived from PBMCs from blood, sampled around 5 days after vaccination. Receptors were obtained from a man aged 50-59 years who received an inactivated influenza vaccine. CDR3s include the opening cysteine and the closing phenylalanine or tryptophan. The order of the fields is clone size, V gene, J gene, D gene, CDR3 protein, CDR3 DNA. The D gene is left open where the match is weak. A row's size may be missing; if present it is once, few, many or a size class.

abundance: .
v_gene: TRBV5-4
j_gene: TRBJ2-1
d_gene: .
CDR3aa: CASSLSTPRHYRVHYNEQFF
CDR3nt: TGTGCCAGCAGCTTGTCAACCCCCCGGCATTACAGGGTCCACTACAATGAGCAGTTCTTC

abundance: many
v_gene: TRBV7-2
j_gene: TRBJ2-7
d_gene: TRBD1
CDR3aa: CASSSNDDRGRAQYF
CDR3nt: TGTGCCAGCAGCTCCAACGACGACAGGGGGCGCGCGCAGTACTTC

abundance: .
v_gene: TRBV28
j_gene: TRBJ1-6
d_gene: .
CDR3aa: CASQGTANSPLHF
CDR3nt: TGTGCCAGCCAAGGGACCGCTAATTCACCCCTCCACTTT

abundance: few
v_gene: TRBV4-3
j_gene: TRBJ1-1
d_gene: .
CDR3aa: CASSQDRGWGAFF
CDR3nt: TGCGCCAGCAGCCAAGATAGGGGCTGGGGAGCTTTCTTT

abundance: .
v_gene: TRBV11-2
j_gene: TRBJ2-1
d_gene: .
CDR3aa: CASSLTLGPPYNEQFF
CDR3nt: TGTGCCAGCAGCTTAACCCTGGGACCCCCCTACAATGAGCAGTTCTTC

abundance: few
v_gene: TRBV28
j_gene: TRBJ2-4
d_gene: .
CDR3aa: CASSFADTNIQYF
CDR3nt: TGTGCCAGCAGTTTCGCAGATACAAACATTCAGTACTTC

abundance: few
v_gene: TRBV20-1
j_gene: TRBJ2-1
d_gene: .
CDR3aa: CSALNRRASSYNEQFF
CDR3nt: TGCAGTGCTTTGAATAGGAGGGCCAGCTCCTACAATGAGCAGTTCTTC

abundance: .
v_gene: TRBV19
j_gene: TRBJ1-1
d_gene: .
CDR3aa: CASSRAKNTEAFF
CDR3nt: TGTGCCAGCTCCAGGGCAAAGAACACTGAAGCTTTCTTT

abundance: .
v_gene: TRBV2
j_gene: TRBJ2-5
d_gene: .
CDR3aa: CASSIQGGGETQYF
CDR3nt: TGTGCCAGCAGTATACAGGGCGGAGGAGAGACCCAGTACTTC

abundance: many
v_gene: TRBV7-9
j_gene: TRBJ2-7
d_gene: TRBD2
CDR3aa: CASSPALAGGREQYF
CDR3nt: TGTGCCAGCAGCCCGGCTCTAGCGGGAGGGCGTGAGCAGTACTTC

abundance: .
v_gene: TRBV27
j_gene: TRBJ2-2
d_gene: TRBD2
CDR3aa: CASREAGGPSNTGELFF
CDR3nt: TGTGCCAGCAGAGAGGCGGGAGGTCCCTCGAACACCGGGGAGCTGTTTTTT

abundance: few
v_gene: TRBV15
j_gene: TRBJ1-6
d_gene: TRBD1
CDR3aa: CATSRGGTGYNSPLHF
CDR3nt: TGTGCCACCAGCAGAGGTGGGACAGGGTATAATTCACCCCTCCACTTT